The 21 T cell receptor beta chains below come from one sample, sequenced in a study of siplizumab effects on memory and regulatory T cells. Sequencing used immunoSEQ multiplex PCR; TCRdb keeps in-frame clones, though not all of them. The table lists some 100,000 clones, roughly 91% of them singletons. Sample: non-Treg CD4+ T cells sorted from blood. The receptors originated from a human donor in good health.

The J gene is TRBJ2-3, the V gene TRBV10-3, with TRBD2 matching 8 bases. CDR3 length equals 14 residues. Germline trimming cut 7 bases from V and 1 base from J; bases unmatched to any gene: 4. Germline loops: CDR1 ENHRY, CDR2 SYGVKD. CDR3 sequence reads: CAINPGLGTDTQYF. CDR3 DNA sequence: TGTGCCATCAATCCGGGACTAGGCACAGATACGCAGTATTTT.

This clone was found a few times. The chain combines TRBV30 with TRBJ1-1; D might be TRBD1 (6 bases). CDR3 length: 15 residues. Looked up from germline, CDR1 is GTSNPN and CDR2 is SVGIG (reference sequence). V was trimmed by 3 bases and J by 1 base, leaving 15 bases between them. The CDR3 DNA reads TGTGCCTGGAGACCCACGGGACAAGCGAACACTGAAGCTTTCTTT. It translates to CAWRPTGQANTEAFF.

The chain employs TRBV5-4 and TRBJ2-5, with a possible D match to TRBD2 (6 bases). Trimming removed 4 bases at V and 7 bases at J, with 14 bases between. The CDR3 covers 13 residues. Germline CDR1 SGHNT, CDR2 YYREEE (reference sequence). In DNA form, the CDR3 reads TGTGCCAGCAGCCCCGGGGGAAGGGGGACCCAGTACTTC. Translating gives CASSPGGRGTQYF.

The V call is TRBV4-3, the J call TRBJ2-1; D call uncertain. Germline loops: CDR1 LGHNA, CDR2 YSLEER. Trimming pared 0 bases from V and 6 bases from J, leaving 15 bases between. The CDR3 runs 16 residues. DNA for the CDR3: TGCGCCAGCAGCCAAGATAGGGCCCTCCTTGGCAATGAGCAGTTCTTC. Encoded protein: CASSQDRALLGNEQFF.

CDR3 amino acids: CASSERNSNTGELFF. As DNA, the CDR3 is TGTGCCAGCAGTGAACGTAACAGCAACACCGGGGAGCTGTTTTTT. The chain recombines TRBV6-1 with TRBJ2-2; D is undetermined. The CDR3 sequence is 15 residues long. V was pared by 2 bases and J by 2 bases, with 9 bases between. Germline lookup yields CDR1 MNHNS and CDR2 SASEGT.

The chain recombines TRBV6-6 with TRBJ1-1; possible D gene TRBD1, 5 bases. The V and J ends lost 2 bases and 5 bases respectively, with 15 bases between them. The CDR3 length is 15 residues. CDR1 and CDR2 (germline): MNHNY, SVGAGI (reference sequence). The CDR3 sequence: CASSYPAGLKTEAFF. Written as DNA, the CDR3 is TGTGCCAGCAGTTACCCAGCAGGGCTCAAGACTGAAGCTTTCTTT.

This CDR3 is CAIRLAGVYNEQFF. For the CDR3, the DNA is TGTGCCATCAGGCTAGCGGGTGTCTACAATGAGCAGTTCTTC. The chain has TRBV10-3 and TRBJ2-1; 8 bases map to TRBD2. The CDR3 runs to 14 residues. The germline V gene encodes CDR1 ENHRY and CDR2 SYGVKD. The V and J ends lost 6 bases and 3 bases, in that order; junction bases with no gene match: 4.

This clone was seen once. The rearrangement joins TRBV11-3 to TRBJ2-7; the D gene could be TRBD1 or TRBD2 (7 bases each). The CDR3 is made up of 16 amino acids. CDR1 and CDR2 from the germline V gene are SGHNT and YENEEA. V gave up 1 base and J gave up 2 bases, with 15 bases separating them. CDR3 nucleotide sequence: TGTGCCAGCAGCTTAGCCGGGGGAGGGGGCACCTACGAGCAGTACTTC. Translating it yields CASSLAGGGGTYEQYF.

The chain combines TRBV6-6 with TRBJ1-4; D perhaps matches TRBD1 (6 bases). There are 15 residues in the CDR3. In germline, CDR1 is MNHNY, CDR2 SVGAGI (reference sequence). Trimming removed 2 bases from V and 8 bases from J, with 15 bases in between. The CDR3 nucleotides read TGTGCCAGCAGTTACAGAGGGGGGCGCAAAGAAAAACTGTTTTTT. It is translated as CASSYRGGRKEKLFF.

The rearrangement links TRBV30 to TRBJ2-5; unclear D gene. The CDR3 runs 13 residues. Trimming shortened V by 2 bases and J by 2 bases, and 9 bases separated the two germline ends. CDR1 is GTSNPN, CDR2 SVGIG, per germline (reference sequence). The CDR3 here is CAWSTSSQETQYF. The CDR3 nucleotides are TGTGCCTGGAGTACAAGCTCGCAAGAGACCCAGTACTTC. Combining the CDR3 with reference TRBV30 and TRBJ2-5 gives the whole variable domain SQTIHQWPATLVQPVGSPLSLECTVEGTSNPNLYWYRQAAGRGLQLLFYSVGIGQISSEVPQNLSASRPQDRQFILSSKKLLLSDSGFYLCAWSTSSQETQYFGPGTRLLVL.

This rearrangement joins TRBV19 to TRBJ2-4, with D tentatively TRBD1 (6 bases). V shed 6 bases and J shed 10 bases, with 10 bases lying between them. Germline CDR1 reads LNHDA; CDR2 reads SQIVND (reference sequence). The CDR3 spans 11 residues. CDR3 sequence: CASSDRLIQYF. The DNA of the CDR3 is TGTGCCAGTAGCGACAGGTTGATTCAGTACTTC.

The count of this clone is one. The chain employs TRBV7-8 and TRBJ1-5, with D possibly matching TRBD1 (5 bases). V lost 8 bases and J lost 4, with 18 bases in between. Per germline, CDR1 SGHVS and CDR2 FQNEAQ. The CDR3 runs 15 residues. Here the CDR3 DNA reads TGTGCCAGCTGCCAGGCAGGGTCTGGGAATCAGCCCCAGCATTTT. It encodes CASCQAGSGNQPQHF.

The J gene is TRBJ2-5, the V gene TRBV4-1; D not certain. The DNA end lines up better with TRBJ2-7; the J call may be wrong. This CDR3 contains 17 residues. Germline V gene data show CDR1 as MGHRA and CDR2 as YSYEKL. CDR3 in DNA: TGCGCCAGCAGCCAAGGAAGGAACCTCGCCGACTCCTACGAGCAGTACTTC. As protein: CASSQGRNLADSYEQYF.

CDR3 in DNA: TGTGCCACCAGCAGGGGTGGGACAGGGCTGACCTACGAGCAGTACTTC. Translation gives CATSRGGTGLTYEQYF. This chain links TRBV15 with TRBJ2-7; 9 positions agree with TRBD1. This CDR3 has 16 amino acids. The ends lost 3 bases at V and 2 bases at J; junction bases unmatched: 8. Germline V CDR1 and CDR2: LNHNV, YYDKDF (reference sequence).

The genes are TRBV28 and TRBJ1-2; 7 bases are a match to TRBD1. The germline V gene has CDR1 MDHEN and CDR2 SYDVKM. The CDR3 length is 15 residues. Trimming took 2 bases from V and 4 from J; bases not matched to a gene: 7. The CDR3, as DNA: TGTGCCAGCAGTTTACCCACAGGGGTAAGCTATGGCTACACCTTC. This translates into CASSLPTGVSYGYTF.

The chain recombines TRBV29-1 with TRBJ2-3; 8 bases are shared with TRBD1. The J segment lost 4 bases and the V segment lost 6 bases, leaving 12 bases of the junction unmatched. Germline V lookup: CDR1 SQVTM, CDR2 ANQGSEA. The CDR3 consists of 15 residues. CDR3 nucleotide sequence: TGCAGCGTGGGACCCGGGACAGGCTACCCAGATACGCAGTATTTT. This gives the protein CSVGPGTGYPDTQYF.

The CDR3 region is CASSLVPGGSPLHF. CDR3 in DNA: TGTGCCAGCAGCTTAGTACCGGGGGGCTCACCCCTCCACTTT. The rearrangement uses TRBV7-3 and TRBJ1-6; D is perhaps TRBD1 (6 bases). Per germline, CDR1 SGHTA and CDR2 FQGTGA. The CDR3 covers 14 residues. Trimming pared 2 bases from V and 10 bases from J, leaving 12 bases between. The entire variable domain, with the rest obtained from reference TRBV7-3 and TRBJ1-6, is as follows: GAGVSQTPSNKVTEKGKYVELRCDPISGHTALYWYRQSLGQGPEFLIYFQGTGAADDSGLPNDRFFAVRPEGSVSTLKIQRTERGDSAVYLCASSLVPGGSPLHFGNGTRLTVT.

The chain employs TRBV15 and TRBJ2-3, with TRBD2 as a possible D gene (5 bases). Germline V gene sequence: CDR1 LNHNV, CDR2 YYDKDF (reference sequence). The CDR3 contains 17 residues. V lost 1 base and J 0 bases, leaving 14 bases between the germline ends. CDR3 coding DNA: TGTGCCACCAGCAGAGTAGCAGCGGCTTACAGCACAGATACGCAGTATTTT. It yields the protein CATSRVAAAYSTDTQYF.

Within the sample, this clone is medium-sized. V and J are TRBV11-2 and TRBJ2-6; D is ambiguous. The CDR3 length is 14 residues. From germline, CDR1 is SGHAT and CDR2 FQNNGV. Trimming removed 5 bases from V and 3 bases from J, with 8 bases in between. For the CDR3, the DNA is TGTGCCAGCAGCCCTTTCGATGGGGCCAACGTCCTGACTTTC. Translation: CASSPFDGANVLTF.

This chain links TRBV4-2 with TRBJ2-1; 8 nucleotides line up with TRBD2. This CDR3 has 16 residues. Germline V gene data show CDR1 as LGHNA and CDR2 as YNFKEQ. Losses at the gene ends were 0 bases for V and 6 bases for J; bases not matched to a gene: 7. CDR3 amino acids: CASSQEGDGRGNEQFF. The CDR3 DNA reads as TGTGCCAGCAGCCAAGAGGGGGACGGGAGGGGCAATGAGCAGTTCTTC.

This clone was seen once. The V call is TRBV28, the J call TRBJ2-7; D uncertain. The germline CDR1 and CDR2 sequences are MDHEN and SYDVKM. The CDR3 spans 18 residues. The ends were cut back, 3 bases at V and 0 bases at J, with 21 bases in the middle. The CDR3 coding sequence is TGTGCCAGCAGTTTGGCTAGGGCAGGACCCCTAAGCTCCTACGAGCAGTACTTC. Amino acid sequence: CASSLARAGPLSSYEQYF.